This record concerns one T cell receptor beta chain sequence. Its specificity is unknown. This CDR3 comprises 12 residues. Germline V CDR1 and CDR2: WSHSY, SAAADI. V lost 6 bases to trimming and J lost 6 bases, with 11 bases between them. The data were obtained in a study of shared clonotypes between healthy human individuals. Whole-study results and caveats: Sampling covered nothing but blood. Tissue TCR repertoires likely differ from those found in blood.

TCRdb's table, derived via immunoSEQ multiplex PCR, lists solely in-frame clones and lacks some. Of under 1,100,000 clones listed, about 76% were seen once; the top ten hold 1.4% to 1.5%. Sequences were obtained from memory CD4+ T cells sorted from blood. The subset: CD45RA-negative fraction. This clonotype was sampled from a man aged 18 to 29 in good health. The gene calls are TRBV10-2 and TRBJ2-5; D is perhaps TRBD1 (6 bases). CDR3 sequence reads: CASSRGPKTQYF. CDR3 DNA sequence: TGCGCCAGCAGCAGGGGTCCCAAGACCCAGTACTTC.